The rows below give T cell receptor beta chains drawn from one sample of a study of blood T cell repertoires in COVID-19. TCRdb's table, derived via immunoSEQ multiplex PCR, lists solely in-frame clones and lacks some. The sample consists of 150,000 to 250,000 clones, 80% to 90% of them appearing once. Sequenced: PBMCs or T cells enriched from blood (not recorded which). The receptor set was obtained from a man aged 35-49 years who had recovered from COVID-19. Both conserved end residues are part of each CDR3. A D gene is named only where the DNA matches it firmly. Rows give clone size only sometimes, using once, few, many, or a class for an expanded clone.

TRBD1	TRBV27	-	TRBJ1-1	CASSQPGTVEAFF	TGTGCCAGCAGTCAACCAGGGACAGTTGAAGCTTTCTTT
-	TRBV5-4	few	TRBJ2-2	CASEVTGVAGELFF	TGTGCCAGCGAGGTTACGGGTGTGGCCGGGGAGCTGTTTTTT
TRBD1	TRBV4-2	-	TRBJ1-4	CASSQDLDREFEKLFF	TGTGCCAGCAGCCAAGATCTCGACAGGGAATTTGAAAAACTGTTTTTT
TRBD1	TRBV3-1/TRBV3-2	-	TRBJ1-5	CASSQLSGTGANQPQHF	TGTGCCAGCAGCCAATTGAGCGGGACAGGGGCTAATCAGCCCCAGCATTTT
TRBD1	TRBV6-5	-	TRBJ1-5	CASSYTGGRQPQHF	TGTGCCAGCAGTTACACAGGGGGCAGGCAGCCCCAGCATTTT
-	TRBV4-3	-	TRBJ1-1	CASSQETANTEAFF	TGCGCCAGCAGCCAAGAGACAGCTAACACTGAAGCTTTCTTT
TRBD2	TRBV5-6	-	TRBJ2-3	CASSLWTSGRYVDTQYF	TGTGCCAGCAGCTTGTGGACTAGCGGGAGGTATGTAGATACGCAGTATTTT
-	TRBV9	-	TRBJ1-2	CASSVVGVNYGYTF	TGTGCCAGCAGCGTAGTAGGGGTTAACTATGGCTACACCTTC
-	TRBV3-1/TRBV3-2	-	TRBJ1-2	CASSQRSLARPRSNYGYTF	TGTGCCAGCAGCCAAAGATCGCTAGCTCGGCCAAGGTCCAACTATGGCTACACCTTC
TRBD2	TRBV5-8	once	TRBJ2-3	CASISGRTDTQYF	TGTGCCAGCATCAGCGGGAGGACAGATACGCAGTATTTT
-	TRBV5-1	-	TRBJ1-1	CASSGSQVLGTEAFF	TGCGCCAGCAGCGGATCTCAGGTTTTAGGCACTGAAGCTTTCTTT
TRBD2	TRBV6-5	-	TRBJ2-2	CASMLAGANTGELFF	TGTGCCAGCATGTTAGCGGGAGCGAACACCGGGGAGCTGTTTTTT
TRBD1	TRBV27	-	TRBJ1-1	CASSLWQGAGAEAFF	TGTGCCAGCAGTTTATGGCAGGGGGCAGGAGCTGAAGCTTTCTTT
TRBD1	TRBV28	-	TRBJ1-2	CASRYTGGVGGYTF	TGTGCCAGCAGATACACAGGGGGCGTTGGGGGCTACACCTTC
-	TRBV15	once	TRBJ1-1	CATSRDRVNTEAFF	TGTGCCACCAGCAGAGACAGGGTGAACACTGAAGCTTTCTTT
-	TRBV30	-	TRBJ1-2	CAWSLGRSYGYTF	TGTGCCTGGAGTCTCGGCAGGTCCTATGGCTACACCTTC
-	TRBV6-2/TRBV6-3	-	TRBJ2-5	CASSYGQRETQYF	TGTGCCAGCAGTTACGGCCAAAGAGAGACCCAGTACTTC
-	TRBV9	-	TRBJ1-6	CASSVGRASSYNSPLHF	TGTGCCAGCAGCGTCGGGAGAGCGAGCTCCTATAATTCACCCCTCCACTTT
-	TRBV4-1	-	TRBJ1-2	CASSQDIGQNYGYTF	TGCGCCAGCAGCCAAGATATAGGACAGAACTATGGCTACACCTTC
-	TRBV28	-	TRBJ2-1	CASSLSPGNNEQFF	TGTGCCAGCAGTTTAAGTCCGGGAAACAATGAGCAGTTCTTC
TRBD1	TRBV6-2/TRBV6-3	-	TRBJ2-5	CASSLGTVGQETQYF	TGTGCCAGCAGTCTAGGGACAGTCGGACAAGAGACCCAGTACTTC
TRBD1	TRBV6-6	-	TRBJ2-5	CASSYHRQGQAETQYF	TGTGCCAGCAGTTACCACAGACAGGGGCAAGCGGAGACCCAGTACTTC
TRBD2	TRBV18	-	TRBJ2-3	CASSQTSGTDTQYF	TGTGCCAGCTCGCAGACTAGCGGCACAGATACGCAGTATTTT
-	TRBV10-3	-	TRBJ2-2	CAISAVIPVSELFF	TGTGCCATCAGTGCAGTTATCCCCGTCTCGGAGCTGTTTTTT
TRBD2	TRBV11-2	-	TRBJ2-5	CASSSSGIPSETQYF	TGTGCCAGCAGTTCAAGCGGGATTCCCTCAGAGACCCAGTACTTC
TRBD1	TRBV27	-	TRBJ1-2	CASSLRTGGWDGYTF	TGTGCCAGCAGTTTAAGGACAGGGGGCTGGGATGGCTACACCTTC
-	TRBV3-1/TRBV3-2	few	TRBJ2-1	CASSQDNRGNEQFF	TGTGCCAGCAGCCAAGATAACCGGGGCAATGAGCAGTTCTTC
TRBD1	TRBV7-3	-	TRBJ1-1	CASSRQGDTEAFF	TGTGCCAGCAGCCGACAGGGGGACACTGAAGCTTTCTTT
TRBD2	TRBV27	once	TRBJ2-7	CASSYRTSGGFYEQYF	TGTGCCAGCAGCTATAGGACTAGCGGGGGTTTCTACGAGCAGTACTTC
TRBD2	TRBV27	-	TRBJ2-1	CASSQLAGEDNEQFF	TGTGCCAGCAGTCAACTAGCGGGAGAGGACAATGAGCAGTTCTTC
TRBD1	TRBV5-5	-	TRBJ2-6	CASSLGTGAGANVLTF	TGTGCCAGCAGCTTGGGTACAGGGGCCGGGGCCAACGTCCTGACTTTC
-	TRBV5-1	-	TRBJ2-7	CASSFGDEVYEQYF	TGCGCCAGCAGCTTCGGGGATGAAGTGTACGAGCAGTACTTC
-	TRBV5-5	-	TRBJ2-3	CASSSLGSSDTQYF	TGTGCCAGCAGCTCCCTTGGCTCGTCTGATACGCAGTATTTT
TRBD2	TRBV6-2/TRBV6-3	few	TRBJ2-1	CASSPLAGSSYNEQFF	TGTGCCAGCAGCCCTTTAGCGGGAAGCTCCTACAATGAGCAGTTCTTC
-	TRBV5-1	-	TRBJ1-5	CASSLVSGGDQPQHF	TGCGCCAGCAGCTTGGTGTCGGGGGGTGATCAGCCCCAGCATTTT
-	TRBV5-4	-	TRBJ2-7	CASSFGGSSYEQYF	TGTGCCAGCAGCTTTGGCGGGTCTTCCTACGAGCAGTACTTC
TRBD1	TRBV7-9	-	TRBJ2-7	CASRTERGQGYEQYF	TGTGCCAGCCGTACGGAAAGGGGACAGGGGTACGAGCAGTACTTC